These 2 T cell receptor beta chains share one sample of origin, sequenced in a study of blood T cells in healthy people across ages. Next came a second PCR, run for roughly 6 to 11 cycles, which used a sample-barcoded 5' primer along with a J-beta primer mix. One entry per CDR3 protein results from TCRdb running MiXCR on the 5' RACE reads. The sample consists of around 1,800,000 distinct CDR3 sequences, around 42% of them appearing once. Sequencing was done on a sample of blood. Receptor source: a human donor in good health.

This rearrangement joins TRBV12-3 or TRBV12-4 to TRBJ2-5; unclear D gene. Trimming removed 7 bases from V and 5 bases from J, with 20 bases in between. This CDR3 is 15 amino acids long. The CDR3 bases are TGTGCCAGCACACCGGGCTCCCCTGCATCGGAGACCCAGTACTTC. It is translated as CASTPGSPASETQYF.

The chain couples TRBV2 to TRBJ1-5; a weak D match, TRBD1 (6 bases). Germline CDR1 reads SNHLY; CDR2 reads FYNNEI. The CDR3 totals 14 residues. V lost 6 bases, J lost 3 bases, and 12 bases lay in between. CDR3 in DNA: TGTGCCAGCAGGACAGGTCTTTTCAATCAGCCCCAGCATTTT. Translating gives CASRTGLFNQPQHF. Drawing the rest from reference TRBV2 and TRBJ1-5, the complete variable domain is EPEVTQTPSHQVTQMGQEVILRCVPISNHLYFYWYRQILGQKVEFLVSFYNNEISEKSEIFDDQFSVERPDGSNFTLKIRSTKLEDSAMYFCASRTGLFNQPQHFGDGTRLSIL.